The 21 T cell receptor beta chains below come from one sample, sequenced in a study of tumor and adjacent non-tumor tissue in lung cancer. No cell sorting was done before RNA was extracted from the tissue. The library came from three nested PCR rounds adapted from ARM-PCR protocols. TCRdb recomputed calls from the multiplex PCR reads with MiXCR, one row per CDR3 protein. The sample lists roughly 200,000 distinct CDR3 sequences, around 70% occurring once. The material sequenced was lung tumor tissue. Receptors were obtained from a man between 60 and 75 years old with non-small cell lung cancer.

To note about this clonotype: This may arise from a read error, as a much more abundant clone is one base away. V and J are TRBV29-1 and TRBJ2-7, with D perhaps matching TRBD2 (6 bases). This CDR3 is built from 12 residues. Germline V CDR1 and CDR2: SQVTM, ANQGSEA. The CDR3 is CSAAEGSYGQYF. Written as DNA, the CDR3 is TGCAGCGCCGCGGAGGGTTCCTACGGGCAGTACTTC.

In the case of this clonotype: In this CDR3 the conserved last residue, phenylalanine or tryptophan, is missing, so a read error is likely. The genes are TRBV6-1 and TRBJ1-5, with TRBD1 matching 8 bases. CDR1 and CDR2 (germline): MNHNS, SASEGT. This CDR3 comprises 15 residues. The CDR3 nucleotides read TGTGTCAGCAGTTCGGACAGGGCAGGGAATCAGCCCCAGCATTAT. It codes for CVSSSDRAGNQPQHY.

This clonotype is a singleton in its sample. This CDR3 fails to terminate in the conserved phenylalanine or tryptophan, so it likely reflects a read error. This rearrangement joins TRBV11-1 to TRBJ2-3; the D is unclear. Trimming shortened V by 1 base and J by 2 bases, and 10 bases separated the two germline ends. Looked up from germline, CDR1 is SGHAT and CDR2 is FQDESV (reference sequence). This CDR3 region has 15 residues. Here the CDR3 reads CASSLVSSDTDTQYY. The CDR3 region has the DNA TGTGCCAGCAGCTTAGTCTCCAGCGACACAGATACGCAGTATTAT.

V gene TRBV4-2 combines with J gene TRBJ2-5; the D gene could be TRBD1 or TRBD2 (5 bases each). The V end was cut by 11 bases, the J end by 5 bases, with 15 bases between. This CDR3 comprises 12 residues. Per germline, CDR1 LGHNA and CDR2 YNFKEQ. CDR3 residues: CAGKGSGETQYF. The CDR3 nucleotides read TGTGCCGGCAAGGGGAGTGGTGAGACCCAGTACTTC.

V usage is TRBV25-1 and J usage is TRBJ2-1; 7 nucleotides align to TRBD1. The V and J ends lost 4 bases and 4 bases, in that order; junction bases with no gene match: 4. Germline V lookup: CDR1 MGHDK, CDR2 SYGVNS. The CDR3 is made up of 14 amino acids. The CDR3 sequence is CASSAWTGYNEQFF. For the CDR3, the DNA is TGTGCCAGCAGTGCATGGACAGGTTACAATGAGCAGTTCTTC.

Of note for this clonotype: A read error may account for a junction end that differs from germline. The chain carries TRBV12-3 or TRBV12-4 and TRBJ2-6, with D tentatively TRBD1 or TRBD2 (5 bases each). CDR3 length: 15 residues. The CDR3 nucleotides are TGTGCCAGCAGTTTAAGGCGTACCGGGGCCAACGCCCTGACTTTC. It specifies CASSLRRTGANALTF.

The chain combines TRBV28 with TRBJ2-7; 9 bases line up with TRBD2. This CDR3 spans 13 amino acids. Germline values: CDR1 MDHEN, CDR2 SYDVKM. The trim removed 5 bases at V and 6 bases at J, leaving 5 bases unmatched. CDR3 region: CASSMRGGREQYF. The CDR3 DNA is TGTGCCAGCAGTATGCGGGGGGGACGCGAGCAGTACTTC.

V is TRBV28 and J is TRBJ2-3, with D tentatively TRBD1 (6 bases). V lost 5 bases and J 4 bases, leaving 13 bases between the germline ends. The CDR3 has 14 amino acids. The germline V gene encodes CDR1 MDHEN and CDR2 SYDVKM. The CDR3 region is CASSPGQPPDTQYF. The CDR3 nucleotides read TGTGCCAGCAGTCCCGGACAGCCCCCAGATACGCAGTATTTT.

Points on this clonotype: A much larger clone lies a single base off, so this may be a read error. The V gene is TRBV20-1, the J gene TRBJ2-7; tentative D call: TRBD1 (6 bases). Germline values: CDR1 DFQATT, CDR2 SNEGSKA (reference sequence). This CDR3 is 14 amino acids long. The CDR3 loop reads CNARVGTKSYEQYF. DNA for the CDR3: TGCAATGCTAGAGTTGGGACAAAATCCTACGAGCAGTACTTC.

With regard to this clonotype: This may stem from a read error, because a much larger clone lies one nucleotide away. V gene TRBV6-1 combines with J gene TRBJ1-1, with D uncertain. The CDR3 contains 14 residues. The germline V gene has CDR1 MNHNS and CDR2 SASEGT. The V and J ends lost 0 bases and 7 bases respectively, with 12 bases between them. This CDR3 reads CASSEAWTPNEAFF. For the CDR3, the DNA is TGTGCCAGCAGTGAAGCGTGGACTCCGAATGAAGCTTTCTTT.

The chain recombines TRBV7-9 with TRBJ2-1; 11 bases fit TRBD2. The ends lost 5 bases at V and 4 bases at J; junction bases unmatched: 7. Looked up from germline, CDR1 is SEHNR and CDR2 is FQNEAQ (reference sequence). The CDR3 is made up of 16 amino acids. In DNA, the CDR3 is TGTGCCAGCAGCCCTGAGGTAGCGGGAGGGTACAATGAGCAGTTCTTC. It yields the protein CASSPEVAGGYNEQFF.

Note on this clonotype: As the CDR3 is not closed by the conserved phenylalanine or tryptophan, this likely results from a read error. The chain joins TRBV7-8 to TRBJ1-5; unclear D gene. CDR1 is SGHVS and CDR2 is FQNEAQ in the germline V gene. The CDR3 length is 18 residues. The CDR3 sequence is CASGLEYAGIVGNQPQHS. In DNA, the CDR3 is TGTGCCAGCGGCTTAGAGTACGCCGGGATAGTCGGCAATCAGCCCCAGCATTCT.

In the case of this clonotype: Germline is not matched at one junction end, which may reflect a read error. The chain employs TRBV6-2 or TRBV6-3 and TRBJ1-2; 9 bases are shared with TRBD1. CDR1 MNHEY and CDR2 SVGEGT come from the germline V gene. The CDR3 loop spans 15 amino acids. Here the CDR3 reads CASSPVGQGRDGDTF. CDR3 in DNA: TGTGCCAGCAGTCCGGTGGGACAGGGTAGGGATGGCGACACCTTC.

The chain links TRBV11-1 to TRBJ2-4; no clear D gene. The CDR3 runs to 14 residues. Between the trimmed V and J ends, which lost 4 bases and 3 bases, there was a span of 10 bases. Germline V gene data show CDR1 as SGHAT and CDR2 as FQDESV (reference sequence). CDR3 sequence: CASSSYLDKNIQYF. The CDR3 bases are TGTGCCAGCAGCTCTTACCTAGACAAAAACATTCAGTACTTC.

Of note for this clonotype: At one of its ends the junction is not consistent with the germline gene, which may arise from a read error. J is TRBJ2-7 and V is TRBV6-5; D could derive from TRBD1 or TRBD2 (5 bases each). The CDR3 consists of 15 residues. Germline CDR1 reads MNHEY; CDR2 reads SVGAGI. The CDR3 reads CASENGGVTRYEKYF. As DNA, the CDR3 is TGTGCCAGCGAGAATGGGGGAGTCACTCGCTACGAGAAGTACTTC.

For this clonotype: This may come from a read error, since a much larger clone is one base off. The rearrangement links TRBV20-1 to TRBJ2-1; perhaps TRBD2 as D (6 bases). This CDR3 region has 15 residues. Per germline, CDR1 DFQATT and CDR2 SNEGSKA (reference sequence). In DNA form, the CDR3 reads TGCAGTGCTAGAGAGGGACTGAGCTCCTACAGTGAGCAGTTCTTC. It encodes CSAREGLSSYSEQFF.

As to this clonotype: At one end the junction does not follow the germline gene, possibly because of a read error. The chain has TRBV20-1 and TRBJ1-1; D unresolved. Germline V CDR1 and CDR2: DFQATT, SNEGSKA (reference sequence). The CDR3 loop spans 15 amino acids. This CDR3 is CSARDNGMRNTEAFF. The CDR3 nucleotides are TGCAGTGCTAGAGATAATGGAATGAGGAACACTGAGGCTTTCTTT.

Comment on this clonotype: A much larger clonotype is one base distant, so this may be a read error. This sequence joins TRBV7-9 and TRBJ2-3; TRBD2 matches at 10 bases. This CDR3 comprises 14 residues. The junction had 6 bases not matched to a gene; V was cut back by 11 bases and J by 1 base. CDR1 SEHNR and CDR2 FQNEAQ come from the germline V gene (reference sequence). The CDR3 nucleotides read TGTGCCGGCGACCTAGCGGGAGGCACAGATACGCAGTATTTT. This codes for CAGDLAGGTDTQYF.

To note about this clonotype: Since no conserved phenylalanine or tryptophan closes the CDR3, a read error is the likely cause. This CDR3 is CASRAGWNTEAFL. The CDR3 region has the DNA TGCGCCAGCAGGGCAGGGTGGAACACTGAAGCTTTCTTA. The chain joins TRBV12-3 or TRBV12-4 to TRBJ1-1, with D perhaps TRBD1 (5 bases). This CDR3 region has 13 residues.

The rearrangement uses TRBV12-3 or TRBV12-4 and TRBJ2-2, with D maybe TRBD1 (6 bases). Trimming shortened V by 6 bases and J by 5 bases, and 16 bases separated the two germline ends. The CDR3 totals 15 residues. The CDR3 nucleotides read TGTGCCAGCAGAGAGGGACATGGGTATACCGGGGAGCTGTTTTTT. It specifies CASREGHGYTGELFF.

Details on this clonotype: The CDR3 does not close with the conserved phenylalanine or tryptophan, likely indicating a read error. This chain links TRBV11-2 with TRBJ1-2; possible D gene TRBD1, 5 bases. V was shortened by 2 bases and J by 0 bases, with 7 bases between the two germline ends. The CDR3 extends over 14 amino acids. CDR1 is SGHAT, CDR2 FQNNGV, per germline. The CDR3 sequence is CASSLQGANYGYTI. CDR3 DNA: TGTGCCAGCAGCTTACAGGGTGCTAACTATGGCTACACCATC.